This T cell receptor beta chain was sequenced during a study of radiotherapy plus CTLA-4 blockade in lung cancer (dated by TCRdb to the late 2010s). Broadly, across the study: Objective responses occurred in more than 15% of enrolled patients, and less than 35% achieved disease control.

Broader findings and caveats from the paper: After treatment with radiotherapy and ipilimumab, TCR clones that came from tumors expanded in the peripheral blood. Increased serum interferon-beta after radiation, together with early dynamic changes in blood T cell clones, were reported to be the strongest predictors of response.

A remark on this clone: This receptor's antigen is unknown. Within one base of it there is no much larger clone, and no base qualities were kept.

In this study, focal radiation therapy paired with CTLA-4 blockade (ipilimumab) was tested in patients who had chemo-refractory metastatic non-small-cell lung cancer. Library preparation used the immunoSEQ multiplex PCR assay. Sourced from immuneACCESS, this table was stored by TCRdb with only in-frame sequences that have V and J called. A share of the clones is absent; for the studies checked, an unresolved V gene accounts for under half, and the remainder has no known explanation. Across this sample there are 60,000 to 65,000 clones, with 70% to 85% seen only once. The top ten clonotypes cover roughly 4.7% of the sample. The CDR3 numbers 14 residues from cysteine through phenylalanine. This entry keeps only the CDR3 DNA: 42 bases, framed from base 1. Unmatched junction bases come to 6, with V trimmed by 4 bases and J by 7 bases. CDR1 SGHTA and CDR2 FQGNSA are derived from the germline V gene.

The chain is made from TRBV7-2 and TRBJ1-1; 10 bases in between match TRBD1. The TCR sequence derives from a human donor with non-small cell lung cancer who had a complete response to radiotherapy plus ipilimumab. This specimen was peripheral blood, taken from a patient treated with radiotherapy plus ipilimumab. The bases read TGTGCCAGCAGCTGGAGACAGGGGGCGGTTGAAGCTTTCTTT. Its coded protein is CASSWRQGAVEAFF.